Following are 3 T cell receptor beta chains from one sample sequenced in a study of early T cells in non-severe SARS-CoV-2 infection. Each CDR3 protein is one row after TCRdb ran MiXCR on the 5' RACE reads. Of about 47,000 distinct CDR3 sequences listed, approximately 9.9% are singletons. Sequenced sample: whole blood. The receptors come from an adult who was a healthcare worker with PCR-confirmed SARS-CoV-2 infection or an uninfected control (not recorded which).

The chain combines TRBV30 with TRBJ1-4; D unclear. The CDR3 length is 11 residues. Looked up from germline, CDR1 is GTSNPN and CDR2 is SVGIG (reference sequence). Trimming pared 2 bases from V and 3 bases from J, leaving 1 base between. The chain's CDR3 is CAWSPNEKLFF. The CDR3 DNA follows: TGTGCCTGGAGTCCTAATGAAAAACTGTTTTTT.

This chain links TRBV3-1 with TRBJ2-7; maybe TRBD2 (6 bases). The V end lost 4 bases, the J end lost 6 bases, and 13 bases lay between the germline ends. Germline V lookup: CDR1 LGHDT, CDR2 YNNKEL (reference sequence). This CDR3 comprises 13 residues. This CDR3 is CASSPSQRAEQYF. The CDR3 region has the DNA TGTGCCAGCAGCCCCTCACAGCGGGCCGAGCAGTACTTC.

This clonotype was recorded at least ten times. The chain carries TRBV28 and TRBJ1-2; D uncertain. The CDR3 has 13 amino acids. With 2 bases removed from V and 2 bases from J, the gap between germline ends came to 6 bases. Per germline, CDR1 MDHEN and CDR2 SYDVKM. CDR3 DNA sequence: TGTGCCAGCAGTTTACAGGTGAACTATGGCTACACCTTC. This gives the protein CASSLQVNYGYTF.